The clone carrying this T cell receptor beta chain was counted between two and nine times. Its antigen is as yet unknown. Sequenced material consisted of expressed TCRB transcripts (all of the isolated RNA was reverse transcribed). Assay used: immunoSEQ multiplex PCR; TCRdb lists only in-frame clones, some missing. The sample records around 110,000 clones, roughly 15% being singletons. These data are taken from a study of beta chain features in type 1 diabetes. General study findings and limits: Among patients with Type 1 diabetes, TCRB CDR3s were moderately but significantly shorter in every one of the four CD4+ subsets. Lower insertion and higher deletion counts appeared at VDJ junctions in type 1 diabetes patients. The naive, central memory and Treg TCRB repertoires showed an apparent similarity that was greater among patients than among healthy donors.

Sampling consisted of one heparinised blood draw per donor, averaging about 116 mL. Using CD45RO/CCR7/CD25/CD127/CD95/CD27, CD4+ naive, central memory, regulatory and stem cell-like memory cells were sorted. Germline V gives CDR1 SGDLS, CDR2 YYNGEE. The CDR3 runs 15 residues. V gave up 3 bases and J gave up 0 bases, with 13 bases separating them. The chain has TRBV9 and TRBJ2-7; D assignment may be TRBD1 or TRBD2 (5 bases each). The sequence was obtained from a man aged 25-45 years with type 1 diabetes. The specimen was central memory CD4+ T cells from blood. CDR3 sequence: CASSAGHTSSYEQYF. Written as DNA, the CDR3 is TGTGCCAGCAGCGCAGGACATACTAGCTCCTACGAGCAGTACTTC.